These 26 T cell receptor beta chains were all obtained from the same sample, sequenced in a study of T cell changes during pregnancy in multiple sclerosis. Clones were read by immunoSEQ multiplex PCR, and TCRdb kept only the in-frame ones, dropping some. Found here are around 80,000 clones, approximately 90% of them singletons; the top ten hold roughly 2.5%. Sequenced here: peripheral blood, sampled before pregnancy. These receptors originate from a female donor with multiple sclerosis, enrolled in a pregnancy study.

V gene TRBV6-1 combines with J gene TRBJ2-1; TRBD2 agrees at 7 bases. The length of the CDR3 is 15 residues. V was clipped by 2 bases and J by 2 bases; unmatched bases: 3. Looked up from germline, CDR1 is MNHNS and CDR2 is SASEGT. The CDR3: CASSERGSTYNEQFF. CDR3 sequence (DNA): TGTGCCAGCAGTGAACGCGGGAGTACCTACAATGAGCAGTTCTTC.

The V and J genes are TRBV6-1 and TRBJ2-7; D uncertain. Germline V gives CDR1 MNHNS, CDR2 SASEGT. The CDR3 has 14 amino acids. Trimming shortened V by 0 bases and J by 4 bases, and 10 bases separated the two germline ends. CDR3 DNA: TGTGCCAGCAGTGAAGCGCTGGGCCGTTACGAGCAGTACTTC. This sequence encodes CASSEALGRYEQYF.

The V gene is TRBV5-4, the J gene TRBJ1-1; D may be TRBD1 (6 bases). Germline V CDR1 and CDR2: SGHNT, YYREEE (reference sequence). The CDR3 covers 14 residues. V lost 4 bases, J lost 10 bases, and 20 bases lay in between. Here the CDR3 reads CASSPTDRSYLAFF. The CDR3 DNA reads TGTGCCAGCAGCCCTACCGACAGGTCGTACCTAGCTTTCTTT.

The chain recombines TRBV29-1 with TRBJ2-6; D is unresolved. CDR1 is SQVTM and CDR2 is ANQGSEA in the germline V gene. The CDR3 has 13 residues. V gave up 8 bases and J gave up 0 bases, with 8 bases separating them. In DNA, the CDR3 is TGCAGCATTGGCAGCTCTGGGGCCAACGTCCTGACTTTC. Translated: CSIGSSGANVLTF.

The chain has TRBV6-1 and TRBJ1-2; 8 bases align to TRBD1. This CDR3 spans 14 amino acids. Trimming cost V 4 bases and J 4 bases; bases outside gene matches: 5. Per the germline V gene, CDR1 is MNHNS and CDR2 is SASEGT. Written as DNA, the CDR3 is TGTGCCAGCAGTGCCGGACAGGGCATCTATGGCTACACCTTC. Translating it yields CASSAGQGIYGYTF.

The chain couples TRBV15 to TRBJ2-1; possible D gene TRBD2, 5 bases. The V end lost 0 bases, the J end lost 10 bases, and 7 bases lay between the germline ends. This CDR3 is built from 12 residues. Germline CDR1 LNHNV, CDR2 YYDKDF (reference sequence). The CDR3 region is CATSRDQREQFF. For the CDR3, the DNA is TGTGCCACCAGCAGAGATCAGCGGGAGCAGTTCTTC.

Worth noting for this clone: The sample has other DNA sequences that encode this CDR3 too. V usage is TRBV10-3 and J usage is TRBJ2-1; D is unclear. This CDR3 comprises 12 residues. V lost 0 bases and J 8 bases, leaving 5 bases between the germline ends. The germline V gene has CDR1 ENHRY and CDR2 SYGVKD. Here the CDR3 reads CAISESSDEQFF. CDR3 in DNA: TGTGCCATCAGTGAGTCTAGTGATGAGCAGTTCTTC.

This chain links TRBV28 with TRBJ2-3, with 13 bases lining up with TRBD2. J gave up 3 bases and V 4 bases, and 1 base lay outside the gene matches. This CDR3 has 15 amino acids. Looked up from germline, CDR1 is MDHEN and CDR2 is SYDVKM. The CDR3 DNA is TGTGCCAGCAGTTCGGGACTAGCGGGAACAGATACGCAGTATTTT. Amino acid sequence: CASSSGLAGTDTQYF. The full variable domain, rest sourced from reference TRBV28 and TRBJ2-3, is DVKVTQSSRYLVKRTGEKVFLECVQDMDHENMFWYRQDPGLGLRLIYFSYDVKMKEKGDIPEGYSVSREKKERFSLILESASTNQTSMYLCASSSGLAGTDTQYFGPGTRLTVL.

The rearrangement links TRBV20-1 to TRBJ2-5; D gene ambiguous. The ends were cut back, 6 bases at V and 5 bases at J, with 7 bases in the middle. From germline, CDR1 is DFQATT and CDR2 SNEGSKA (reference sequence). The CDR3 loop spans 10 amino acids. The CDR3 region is CSARLETQYF. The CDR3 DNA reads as TGCAGTGCCCGACTGGAGACCCAGTACTTC.

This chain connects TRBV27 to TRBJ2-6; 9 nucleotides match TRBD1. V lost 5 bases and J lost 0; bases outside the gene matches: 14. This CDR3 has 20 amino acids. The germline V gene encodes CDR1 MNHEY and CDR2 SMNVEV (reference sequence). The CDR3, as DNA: TGTGCCAGCAGTCTGAGGTCGAGACAGGGGGTCCTCTCTGGGGCCAACGTCCTGACTTTC. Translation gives CASSLRSRQGVLSGANVLTF.

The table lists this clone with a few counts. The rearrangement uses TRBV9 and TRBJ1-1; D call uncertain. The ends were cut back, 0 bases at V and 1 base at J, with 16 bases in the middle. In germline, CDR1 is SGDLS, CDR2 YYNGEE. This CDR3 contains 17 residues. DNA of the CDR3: TGTGCCAGCAGCGTAGCTCCGGGGTCTTCATCGAACACTGAAGCTTTCTTT. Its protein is CASSVAPGSSSNTEAFF.

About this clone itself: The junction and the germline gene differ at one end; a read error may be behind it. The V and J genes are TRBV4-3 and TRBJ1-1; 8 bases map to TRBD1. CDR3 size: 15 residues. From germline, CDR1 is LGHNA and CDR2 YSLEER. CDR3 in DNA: TGCGCCAGCAGCCAAGGGACAGGGCTGAATACTGAAGCTTTCTTT. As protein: CASSQGTGLNTEAFF.

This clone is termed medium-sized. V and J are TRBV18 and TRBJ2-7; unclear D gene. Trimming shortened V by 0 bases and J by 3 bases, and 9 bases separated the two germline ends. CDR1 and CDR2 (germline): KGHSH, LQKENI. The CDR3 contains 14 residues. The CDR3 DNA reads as TGTGCCAGCTCACCACCGGTCCGCGTCTACGAGCAGTACTTC. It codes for CASSPPVRVYEQYF.

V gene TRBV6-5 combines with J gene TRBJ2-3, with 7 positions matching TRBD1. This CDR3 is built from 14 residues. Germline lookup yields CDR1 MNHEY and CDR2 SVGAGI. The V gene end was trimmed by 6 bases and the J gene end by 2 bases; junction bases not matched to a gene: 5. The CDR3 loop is CASRRQGPTDTQYF. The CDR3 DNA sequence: TGTGCCAGCAGGCGACAGGGACCCACAGATACGCAGTATTTT.

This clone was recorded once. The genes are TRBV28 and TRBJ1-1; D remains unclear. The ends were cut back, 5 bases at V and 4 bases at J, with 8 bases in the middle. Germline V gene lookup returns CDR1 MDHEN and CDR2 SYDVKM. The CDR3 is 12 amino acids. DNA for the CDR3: TGTGCCAGCAGTGACATAGGCACTGAAGCTTTCTTT. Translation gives CASSDIGTEAFF.

The CDR3: CASTRGTSGRVNEQFF. CDR3 nucleotide sequence: TGTGCCAGCACCAGAGGTACTAGCGGGAGGGTCAATGAGCAGTTCTTC. The V gene is TRBV28, the J gene TRBJ2-1; 13 nucleotides match TRBD2. The CDR3 covers 16 residues. The V gene end was trimmed by 7 bases and the J gene end by 6 bases; junction bases not matched to a gene: 9. From germline, CDR1 is MDHEN and CDR2 SYDVKM.

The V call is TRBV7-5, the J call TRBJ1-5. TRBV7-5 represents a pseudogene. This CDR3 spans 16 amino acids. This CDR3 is CARSLKAAANNQPQHF. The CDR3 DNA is TGTGCCAGAAGCTTAAAAGCCGCGGCCAACAATCAGCCCCAGCATTTT.

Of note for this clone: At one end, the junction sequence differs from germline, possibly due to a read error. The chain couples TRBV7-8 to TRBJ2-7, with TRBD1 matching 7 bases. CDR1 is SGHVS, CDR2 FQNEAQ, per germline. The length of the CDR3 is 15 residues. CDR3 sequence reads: CASSPRSPTGLWEDF. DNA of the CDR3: TGTGCCAGCAGCCCCCGCTCCCCGACAGGGCTTTGGGAAGATTTC. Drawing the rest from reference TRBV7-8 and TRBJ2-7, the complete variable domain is GAGVSQSPRYKVAKRGQDVALRCDPISGHVSLFWYQQALGQGPEFLTYFQNEAQLDKSGLPSDRFFAERPEGSVSTLKIQRTQQEDSAVYLCASSPRSPTGLWEDFGPGTRLTVT.

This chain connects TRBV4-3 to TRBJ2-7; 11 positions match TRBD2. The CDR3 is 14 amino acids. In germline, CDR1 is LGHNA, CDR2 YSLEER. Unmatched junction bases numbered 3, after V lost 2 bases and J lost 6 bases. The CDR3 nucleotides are TGCGCCAGCAGCCAACTAGCGGGAGGTAGCGAGCAGTACTTC. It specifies CASSQLAGGSEQYF.

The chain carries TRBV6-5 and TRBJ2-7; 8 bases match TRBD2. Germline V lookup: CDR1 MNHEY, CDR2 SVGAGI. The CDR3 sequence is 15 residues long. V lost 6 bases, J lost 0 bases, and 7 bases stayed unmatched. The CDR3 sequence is CASSQERGSSYEQYF. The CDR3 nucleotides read TGTGCCAGCAGCCAAGAGCGGGGGAGCTCCTACGAGCAGTACTTC.

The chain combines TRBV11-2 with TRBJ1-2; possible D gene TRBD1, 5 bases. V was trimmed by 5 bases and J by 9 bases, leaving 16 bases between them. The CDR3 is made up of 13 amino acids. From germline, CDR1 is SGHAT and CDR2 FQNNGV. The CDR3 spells CASSHLQGASYTF. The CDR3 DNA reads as TGTGCCAGCAGCCACTTACAAGGGGCGAGCTACACCTTC. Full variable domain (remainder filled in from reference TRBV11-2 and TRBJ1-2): EAGVAQSPRYKIIEKRQSVAFWCNPISGHATLYWYQQILGQGPKLLIQFQNNGVVDDSQLPKDRFSAERLKGVDSTLKIQPAKLEDSAVYLCASSHLQGASYTFGSGTRLTVV.

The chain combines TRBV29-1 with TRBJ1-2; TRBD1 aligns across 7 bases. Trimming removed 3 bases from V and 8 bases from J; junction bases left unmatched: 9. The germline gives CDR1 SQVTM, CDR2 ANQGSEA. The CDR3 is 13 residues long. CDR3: CSVDRRGRWGYTF. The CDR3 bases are TGCAGCGTTGATCGGAGGGGGCGATGGGGCTACACCTTC.

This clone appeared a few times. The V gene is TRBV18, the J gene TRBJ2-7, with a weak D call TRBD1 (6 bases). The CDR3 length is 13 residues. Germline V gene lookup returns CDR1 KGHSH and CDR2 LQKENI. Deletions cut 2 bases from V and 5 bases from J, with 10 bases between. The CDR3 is CASSPRGIDEQYF. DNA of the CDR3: TGTGCCAGCTCACCAAGGGGGATTGACGAGCAGTACTTC.

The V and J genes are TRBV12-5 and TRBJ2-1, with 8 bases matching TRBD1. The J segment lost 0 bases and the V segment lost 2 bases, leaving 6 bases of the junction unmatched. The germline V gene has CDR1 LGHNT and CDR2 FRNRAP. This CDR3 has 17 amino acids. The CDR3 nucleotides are TGTGCTAGTGGTTTGTCGACAGGGGCCGACTCCTACAATGAGCAGTTCTTC. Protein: CASGLSTGADSYNEQFF.

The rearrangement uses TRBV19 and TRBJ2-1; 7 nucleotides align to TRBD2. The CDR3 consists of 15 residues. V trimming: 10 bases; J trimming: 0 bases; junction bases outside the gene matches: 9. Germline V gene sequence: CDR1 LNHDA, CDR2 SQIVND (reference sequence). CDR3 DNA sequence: TGTGCCACTAGCGGAGGGGTTAGCTCCTACAATGAGCAGTTCTTC. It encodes CATSGGVSSYNEQFF.

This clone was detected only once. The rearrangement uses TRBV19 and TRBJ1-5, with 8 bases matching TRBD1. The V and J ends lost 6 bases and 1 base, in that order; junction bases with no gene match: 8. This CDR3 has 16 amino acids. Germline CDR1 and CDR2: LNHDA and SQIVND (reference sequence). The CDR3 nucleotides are TGTGCCAGTAGCGCAGGGGGGACAGGAAGCAATCAGCCCCAGCATTTT. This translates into CASSAGGTGSNQPQHF.